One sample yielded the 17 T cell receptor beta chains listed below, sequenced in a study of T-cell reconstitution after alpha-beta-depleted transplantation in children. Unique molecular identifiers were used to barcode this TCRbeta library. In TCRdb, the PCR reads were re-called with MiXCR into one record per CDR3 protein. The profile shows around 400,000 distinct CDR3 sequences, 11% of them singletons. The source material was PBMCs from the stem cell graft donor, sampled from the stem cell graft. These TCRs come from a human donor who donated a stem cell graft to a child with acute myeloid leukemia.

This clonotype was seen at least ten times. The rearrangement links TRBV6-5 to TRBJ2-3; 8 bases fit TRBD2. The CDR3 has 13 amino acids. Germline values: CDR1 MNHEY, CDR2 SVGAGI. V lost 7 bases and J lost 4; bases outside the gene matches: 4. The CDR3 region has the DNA TGTGCCAGCAAAGCGGGGGACGCAGATACGCAGTATTTT. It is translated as CASKAGDADTQYF.

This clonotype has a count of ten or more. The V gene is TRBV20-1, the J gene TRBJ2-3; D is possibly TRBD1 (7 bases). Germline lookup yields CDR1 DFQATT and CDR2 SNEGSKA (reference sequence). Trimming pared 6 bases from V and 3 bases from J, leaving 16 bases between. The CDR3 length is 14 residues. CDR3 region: CSAKDRRGTDTQYF. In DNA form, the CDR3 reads TGCAGTGCGAAGGACAGGAGGGGGACAGATACGCAGTATTTT.

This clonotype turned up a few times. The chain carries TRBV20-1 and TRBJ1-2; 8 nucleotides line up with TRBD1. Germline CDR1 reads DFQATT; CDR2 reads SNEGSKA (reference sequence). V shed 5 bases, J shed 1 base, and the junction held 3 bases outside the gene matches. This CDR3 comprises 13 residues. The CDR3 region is CSAYDRGNYGYTF. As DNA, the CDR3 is TGCAGTGCTTACGACAGGGGTAACTATGGCTACACCTTC.

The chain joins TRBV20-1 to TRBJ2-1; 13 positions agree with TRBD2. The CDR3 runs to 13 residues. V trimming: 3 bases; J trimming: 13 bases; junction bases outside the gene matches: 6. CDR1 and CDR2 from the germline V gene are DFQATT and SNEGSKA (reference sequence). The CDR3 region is CSARGTSGNLQFF. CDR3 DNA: TGCAGTGCTAGGGGGACTAGCGGGAATCTCCAGTTCTTC.

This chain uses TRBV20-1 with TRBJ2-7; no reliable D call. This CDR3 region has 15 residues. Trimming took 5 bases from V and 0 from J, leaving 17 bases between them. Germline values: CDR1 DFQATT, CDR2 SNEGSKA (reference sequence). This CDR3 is CSARLVRSSSYEQYF. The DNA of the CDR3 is TGCAGTGCTCGGCTGGTCAGGTCGAGCTCCTACGAGCAGTACTTC.

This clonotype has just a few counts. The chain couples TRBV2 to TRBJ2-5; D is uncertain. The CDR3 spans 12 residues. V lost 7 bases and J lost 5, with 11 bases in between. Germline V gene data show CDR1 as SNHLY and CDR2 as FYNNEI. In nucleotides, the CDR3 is TGTGCCAGCAAGGTGTTCGGGGAGACCCAGTACTTC. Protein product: CASKVFGETQYF.

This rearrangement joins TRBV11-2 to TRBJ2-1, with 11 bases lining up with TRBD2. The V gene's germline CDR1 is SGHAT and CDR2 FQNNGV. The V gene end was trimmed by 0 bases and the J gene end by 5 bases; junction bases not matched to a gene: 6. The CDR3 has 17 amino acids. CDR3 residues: CASSLDPTSGSHNEQFF. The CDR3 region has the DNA TGTGCCAGCAGCTTAGATCCCACTAGCGGGAGTCACAATGAGCAGTTCTTC.

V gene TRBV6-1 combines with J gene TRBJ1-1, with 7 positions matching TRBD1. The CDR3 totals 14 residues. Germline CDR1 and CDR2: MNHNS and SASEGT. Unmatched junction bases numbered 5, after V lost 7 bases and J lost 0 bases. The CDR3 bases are TGTGCCAGCAAGGGGGCGGTTGTGAACACTGAAGCTTTCTTT. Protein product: CASKGAVVNTEAFF.

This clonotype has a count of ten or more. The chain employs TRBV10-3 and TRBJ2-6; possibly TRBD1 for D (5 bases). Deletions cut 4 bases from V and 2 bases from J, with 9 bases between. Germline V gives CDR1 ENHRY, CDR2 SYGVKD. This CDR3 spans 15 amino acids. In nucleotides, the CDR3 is TGTGCCATCAGTGGTTCAGGGACTGGGGCCAACGTCCTGACTTTC. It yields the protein CAISGSGTGANVLTF.

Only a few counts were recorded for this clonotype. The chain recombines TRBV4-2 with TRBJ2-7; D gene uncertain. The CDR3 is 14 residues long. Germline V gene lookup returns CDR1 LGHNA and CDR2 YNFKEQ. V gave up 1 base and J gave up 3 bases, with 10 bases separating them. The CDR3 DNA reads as TGTGCCAGCAGCCAAGGACTGGGATTCTACGAGCAGTACGTC. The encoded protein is CASSQGLGFYEQYV.

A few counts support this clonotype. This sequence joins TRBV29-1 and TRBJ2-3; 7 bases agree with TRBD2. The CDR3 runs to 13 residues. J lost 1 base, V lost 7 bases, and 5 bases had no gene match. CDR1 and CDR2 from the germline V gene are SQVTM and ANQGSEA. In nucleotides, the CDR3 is TGCAGCGCCCGGGACTACGGCACAGATACGCAGTATTTT. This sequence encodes CSARDYGTDTQYF.

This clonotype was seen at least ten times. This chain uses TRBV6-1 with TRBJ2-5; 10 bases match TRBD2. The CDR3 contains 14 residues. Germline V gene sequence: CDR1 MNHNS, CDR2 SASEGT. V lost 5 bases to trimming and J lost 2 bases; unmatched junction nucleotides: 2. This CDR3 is CASSTLAGQETQYF. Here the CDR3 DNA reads TGTGCCAGCAGTACACTAGCGGGACAAGAGACCCAGTACTTC.

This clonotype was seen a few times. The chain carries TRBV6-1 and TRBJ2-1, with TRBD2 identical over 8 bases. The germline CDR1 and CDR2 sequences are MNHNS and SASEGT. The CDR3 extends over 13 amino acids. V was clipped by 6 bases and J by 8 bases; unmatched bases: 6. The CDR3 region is CASRRSGSDEQFF. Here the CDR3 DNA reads TGTGCCAGCAGACGGAGCGGGAGCGATGAGCAGTTCTTC.

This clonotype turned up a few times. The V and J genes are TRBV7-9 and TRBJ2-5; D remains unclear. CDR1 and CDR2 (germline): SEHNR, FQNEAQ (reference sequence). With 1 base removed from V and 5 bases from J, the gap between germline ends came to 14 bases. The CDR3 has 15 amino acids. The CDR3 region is CASSLGSVELETQYF. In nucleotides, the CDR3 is TGTGCCAGCAGCTTAGGCTCGGTGGAACTGGAGACCCAGTACTTC.

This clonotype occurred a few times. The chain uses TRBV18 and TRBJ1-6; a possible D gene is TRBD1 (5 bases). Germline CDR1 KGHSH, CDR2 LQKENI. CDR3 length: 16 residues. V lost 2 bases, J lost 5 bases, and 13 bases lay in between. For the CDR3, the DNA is TGTGCCAGCTCACCAGGGTTTGCAGGGCATAATTCACCCCTCCACTTT. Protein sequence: CASSPGFAGHNSPLHF. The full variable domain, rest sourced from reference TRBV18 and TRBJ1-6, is NAGVMQNPRHLVRRRGQEARLRCSPMKGHSHVYWYRQLPEEGLKFMVYLQKENIIDESGMPKERFSAEFPKEGPSILRIQQVVRGDSAAYFCASSPGFAGHNSPLHFGNGTRLTVT.

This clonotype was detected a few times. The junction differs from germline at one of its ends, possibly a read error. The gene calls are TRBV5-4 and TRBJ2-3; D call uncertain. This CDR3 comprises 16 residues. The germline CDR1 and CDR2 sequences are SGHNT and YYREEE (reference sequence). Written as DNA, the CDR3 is TGCGCCAGCAGCTTGGTAGCACCTCAGGTCACAGATACGCAGTATTTT. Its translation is CASSLVAPQVTDTQYF.

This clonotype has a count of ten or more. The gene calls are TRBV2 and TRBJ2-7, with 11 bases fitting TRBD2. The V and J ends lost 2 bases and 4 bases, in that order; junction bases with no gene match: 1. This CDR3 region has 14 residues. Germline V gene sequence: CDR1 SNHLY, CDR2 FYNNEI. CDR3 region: CASSEIAGGYEQYV. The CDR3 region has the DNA TGTGCCAGCAGTGAAATAGCGGGAGGGTACGAGCAGTACGTC.